This entry lists 5 T cell receptor beta chains sequenced from one sample in a study of a mutant IDH1 vaccine in newly diagnosed glioma. For these receptors, no antigen is known. Clones were read by immunoSEQ multiplex PCR, and TCRdb kept only the in-frame ones, dropping some. Of about 54,000 clones detected, around 81% appear once; the ten largest clones hold about 3.7%. Time point of the sample: week 5, during vaccination. One vaccine dose held 300 ug of mutant IDH1 20-mer peptide and came with topical imiquimod. This specimen was PBMCs, taken from a glioma patient whose treatment included an IDH1 peptide vaccine. These receptor sequences come from a man between 25 and 39 years old with glioma.

The genes are TRBV19 and TRBJ2-3; 14 bases align to TRBD2. CDR3 length equals 15 residues. V gave up 5 bases and J gave up 3 bases; unmatched junction bases: 1. Germline-derived CDR1 and CDR2 are LNHDA and SQIVND (reference sequence). CDR3 bases: TGTGCCAGTAGTGGGACTAGCGGGGGAACAGATACGCAGTATTTT. Translation gives CASSGTSGGTDTQYF.

The chain is built from TRBV4-1 and TRBJ1-2, with 8 bases aligning to TRBD1. CDR1 is MGHRA, CDR2 YSYEKL, per germline. The CDR3 has 16 amino acids. J lost 0 bases, V lost 6 bases, and 9 bases had no gene match. The CDR3 DNA sequence: TGCGCCAGCAGGAGACCCGGGACAGGATCTAACTATGGCTACACCTTC. Translated: CASRRPGTGSNYGYTF.

The rearrangement uses TRBV11-2 and TRBJ2-4; D not resolved. V was pared by 0 bases and J by 14 bases, with 11 bases between. This CDR3 is 12 amino acids long. CDR1 SGHAT and CDR2 FQNNGV come from the germline V gene. As DNA, the CDR3 is TGTGCCAGCAGCTTAGATCGGCCCACCGAGTACTTC. This gives the protein CASSLDRPTEYF.

This clone was seen more than once but under ten times. The chain links TRBV7-8 to TRBJ1-5; D is uncertain. The CDR3 length is 16 residues. Trimming took 7 bases from V and 0 from J, leaving 16 bases between them. Germline lookup yields CDR1 SGHVS and CDR2 FQNEAQ. The CDR3 DNA follows: TGTGCCAGCATGAGTGGAGGCGGTTATAGCAATCAGCCCCAGCATTTT. Amino acid sequence: CASMSGGGYSNQPQHF.

A few counts support this clone. V gene TRBV15 combines with J gene TRBJ1-1; TRBD1 agrees at 7 bases. The V segment lost 6 bases and the J segment 2 bases; nucleotides outside the gene matches: 3. Germline CDR1 is LNHNV and CDR2 is YYDKDF (reference sequence). The CDR3 is made up of 13 amino acids. The CDR3 nucleotides read TGTGCCACCAGAAACAGGGGAAACACTGAAGCTTTCTTT. Protein product: CATRNRGNTEAFF.